The 10 T cell receptor beta chains presented below share a single source sample, sequenced in a study of T cell changes during pregnancy in multiple sclerosis. Sequencing used immunoSEQ multiplex PCR; TCRdb keeps in-frame clones, though not all of them. The table has tens of thousands of clones, around 94% seen once. Sequenced here: CD4+ T cells from peripheral blood mononuclear cells, sampled before pregnancy. These receptors all come from a female donor with multiple sclerosis, enrolled in a pregnancy study.

The V call is TRBV5-1, the J call TRBJ2-7; 9 nucleotides line up with TRBD2. The CDR3 has 15 amino acids. Trimming at V came to 5 bases and at J to 0 bases, leaving 6 bases not matched to a gene. Germline CDR1 is SGHRS and CDR2 is YFSETQ. CDR3 protein: CASSSTSGPSYEQYF. CDR3 in DNA: TGCGCCAGCAGTTCGACTAGCGGACCCTCCTACGAGCAGTACTTC.

The rearrangement uses TRBV15 and TRBJ1-4; D not resolved. Germline V gene data show CDR1 as LNHNV and CDR2 as YYDKDF (reference sequence). The CDR3 consists of 13 residues. The ends were cut back, 0 bases at V and 7 bases at J, with 6 bases in the middle. Written as DNA, the CDR3 is TGTGCCACCAGCAGAGACCTAACTGAAAAACTGTTTTTT. The encoded protein is CATSRDLTEKLFF.

This chain connects TRBV10-2 to TRBJ2-1; 11 nucleotides line up with TRBD2. Germline assignment: CDR1 WSHSY and CDR2 SAAADI. The junction had 8 bases not matched to a gene; V was cut back by 7 bases and J by 0 bases. This CDR3 spans 17 amino acids. CDR3 amino acids: CASKKGLAASSYNEQFF. For the CDR3, the DNA is TGCGCCAGCAAGAAGGGACTAGCGGCCAGCTCCTACAATGAGCAGTTCTTC.

CDR3: CASSSDPGHFSNQPQHF. The CDR3 DNA is TGTGCCAGCAGCTCGGATCCGGGACACTTTAGCAATCAGCCCCAGCATTTT. The rearrangement uses TRBV5-5 and TRBJ1-5, with D perhaps TRBD1 (6 bases). Germline V lookup: CDR1 SGHKS, CDR2 YYEKEE (reference sequence). Trimming cost V 3 bases and J 0 bases, with 16 bases left between them. The CDR3 sequence is 17 residues long. Full variable domain (rest looked up from reference TRBV5-5 and TRBJ1-5): DAGVTQSPTHLIKTRGQQVTLRCSPISGHKSVSWYQQVLGQGPQFIFQYYEKEERGRGNFPDRFSARQFPNYSSELNVNALLLGDSALYLCASSSDPGHFSNQPQHFGDGTRLSIL.

J is TRBJ1-2 and V is TRBV19; 10 bases are a match to TRBD1. The V segment lost 6 bases and the J segment 12 bases; nucleotides outside the gene matches: 10. This CDR3 comprises 13 residues. Germline CDR1 LNHDA, CDR2 SQIVND (reference sequence). CDR3 nucleotide sequence: TGTGCCAGTAGACCCGGGACAGGGGTCTTGAACACCTTC. Its translation: CASRPGTGVLNTF.

The chain couples TRBV6-6 to TRBJ1-2; 10 bases match TRBD1. Germline V gene lookup returns CDR1 MNHNY and CDR2 SVGAGI (reference sequence). CDR3 size: 16 residues. J gave up 2 bases and V 5 bases, and 8 bases lay outside the gene matches. The CDR3 coding sequence is TGTGCCAGCAGTCCCGGGACAGGGGTCTTCAACTATGGCTACACCTTC. This sequence encodes CASSPGTGVFNYGYTF.

The chain couples TRBV4-1 to TRBJ2-3; TRBD2 matches at 9 bases. V was clipped by 8 bases and J by 0 bases; unmatched bases: 6. Germline CDR1 and CDR2: MGHRA and YSYEKL. The CDR3 is 15 residues long. CDR3 in DNA: TGCGCCAGCCGAGGGCGGGAGGGAAGCACAGATACGCAGTATTTT. Translated, it gives CASRGREGSTDTQYF.

The chain links TRBV21-1 to TRBJ1-3. TRBV21-1 is a known pseudogene. The CDR3 covers 18 residues. This CDR3 reads CASSKGIEPGTAGNTIYF. CDR3 DNA sequence: TGTGCCAGCAGCAAGGGAATCGAACCGGGAACCGCTGGAAACACCATATATTTT.

The V gene is TRBV19, the J gene TRBJ2-1; weak D call: TRBD2 (5 bases). V lost 5 bases and J lost 4, with 15 bases in between. Germline-derived CDR1 and CDR2 are LNHDA and SQIVND (reference sequence). The CDR3 length is 15 residues. CDR3 amino acids: CASSVRSRDYNEQFF. DNA of the CDR3: TGTGCCAGTAGTGTTAGGAGCCGGGATTACAATGAGCAGTTCTTC.

The chain links TRBV10-3 to TRBJ2-7, with TRBD1 identical over 9 bases. The CDR3 covers 14 residues. The V segment lost 11 bases and the J segment 2 bases; nucleotides outside the gene matches: 10. The germline gives CDR1 ENHRY, CDR2 SYGVKD. In nucleotides, the CDR3 is TGTGCCGCCCAGGGACAGGGCGTCACCTACGAGCAGTACTTC. Its protein is CAAQGQGVTYEQYF.